Each of the 3 T cell receptor beta chains below was sequenced from the same sample in a study of cytomegalovirus exposure and HLA in healthy donors (dated by TCRdb to about 2017). Receptors were amplified or captured by the immunoSEQ multiplex PCR assay. For the multiplex PCR, a mixture combining 60 forward primers for TCR Vbeta segments and 13 reverse primers for TCR Jbeta segments was used. The table comes from immuneACCESS by way of TCRdb, which keeps in-frame sequences with V and J called. Part of the clones is missing from these tables; in studies checked, under half for an unresolved V gene and the rest for unknown reasons. The sample has approximately 140,000 clones on record, roughly 79% of them singletons. The ten largest clonotypes hold just under 1% of the sample. Sequenced sample: PBMCs. Receptors were obtained from a young man in good health and CMV-seronegative.

The chain links TRBV6-6 to TRBJ1-2; TRBD1 matches at 9 bases. Germline assignment: CDR1 MNHNY and CDR2 SVGAGI (reference sequence). Trimming took 1 base from V and 2 from J; bases not matched to a gene: 2. This CDR3 comprises 15 residues. In nucleotides, the CDR3 is TGTGCCAGCAGTTACTTGGGACAGGGCAACTATGGCTACACCTTC. Its translation is CASSYLGQGNYGYTF.

J is TRBJ1-1 and V is TRBV5-6; maybe TRBD1 (5 bases). The germline V gene has CDR1 SGHDT and CDR2 YYEEEE. The V end lost 4 bases, the J end lost 5 bases, and 15 bases lay between the germline ends. The CDR3 extends over 14 amino acids. This CDR3 reads CASSLRVSRTEAFF. CDR3 DNA: TGTGCCAGCAGCCTCAGGGTATCTAGGACTGAAGCTTTCTTT.

The V gene is TRBV7-2, the J gene TRBJ2-1; TRBD2 agrees at 10 bases. This CDR3 is 12 amino acids long. The junction had 3 bases not matched to a gene; V was cut back by 1 base and J by 15 bases. CDR1 is SGHTA, CDR2 FQGNSA, per germline. CDR3 in amino acids: CASSLEVAGGFF. In DNA form, the CDR3 reads TGTGCCAGCAGCTTAGAAGTAGCGGGGGGGTTCTTC.